The clone carrying this TCR beta chain was counted at least ten times. No antigen is known for it. V was cut by 2 bases and J by 4 bases, with 10 bases left in between. This CDR3 is built from 14 residues. Looked up from germline, CDR1 is SGDLS and CDR2 is YYNGEE. The sample belongs to a study of CD8 T cells in ankylosing spondylitis. Study outcomes and limitations: Reported data indicate significant enrichment of disease-linked clones within matched ankylosing spondylitis synovial fluid. Reactive arthritis synovial fluid and blood were previously reported to contain some motif variants. The study identified a TCR beta motif of under ten highly homologous variants that appeared characteristic of ankylosing spondylitis blood.

Molecular-barcoded quantitative 5'-RACE produced these TCR beta libraries. TCRdb used MiXCR to reprocess the 5' RACE reads, holding one entry per CDR3 protein. The sample lists fewer than 550,000 distinct CDR3 sequences, about 5.4% seen once, with around 3.6% in the top ten. The source of this sequence is a male donor with ankylosing spondylitis. V and J are TRBV9 and TRBJ1-5; a possible D gene is TRBD1 (5 bases). Sequenced material: blood, either unsorted or a sorted T cell fraction (not recorded which). The CDR3 DNA reads as TGTGCCAGCAGCGTCGGCGGGGCTAATCAGCCCCAGCATTTT. Protein sequence: CASSVGGANQPQHF.